Listed below are T cell receptor beta chains from one sample, sequenced in a study of T-cell memory formation after mild COVID-19. A single record per CDR3 protein comes from TCRdb applying MiXCR to the 5' RACE reads. Of roughly 350,000 distinct CDR3 sequences listed, approximately 14% were seen once; the top ten hold about 24%. The specimen sequenced was PBMCs or a T cell subset sorted from them (not recorded which). These receptors were taken from a man between 18 and 35 years old who had mild COVID-19 (a few samples of this study predate the infection). Cell type and time point are not known. Both conserved end residues are part of each CDR3. Each record gives: D gene, V gene, J gene, clone size, CDR3 protein, CDR3 DNA. D genes are given only for firm matches. Size values are once, few and many counts, or a class for expanded clones, and some rows have none.

-	TRBV6-5	TRBJ1-2	-	CASSRGQLYGYTF	TGTGCCAGCAGCCGAGGACAGCTCTATGGCTACACCTTC
-	TRBV4-3	TRBJ1-4	-	CASSQDGFTATNEKLFF	TGCGCCAGCAGCCAAGACGGGTTTACCGCAACTAATGAAAAACTGTTTTTT
-	TRBV7-6	TRBJ2-1	-	CASSFRTDYNEQFF	TGTGCCAGCAGCTTCCGGACGGATTACAATGAGCAGTTCTTC
-	TRBV10-3	TRBJ1-2	few	CAISDTGNYGYTF	TGTGCCATCAGTGATACAGGGAACTATGGCTACACCTTC
-	TRBV10-3	TRBJ1-5	-	CAISDGGGQPQHF	TGTGCCATCAGTGATGGCGGGGGTCAGCCCCAGCATTTT
TRBD1	TRBV12-3/TRBV12-4	TRBJ2-5	-	CASSPKRTGGQETQYF	TGTGCCAGCAGCCCGAAGCGGACAGGGGGCCAAGAGACCCAGTACTTC
-	TRBV5-1	TRBJ2-1	few	CASSLGGREQFF	TGCGCCAGCAGCTTGGGAGGACGGGAGCAGTTCTTC
-	TRBV27	TRBJ2-1	-	CASSWGWEQFF	TGTGCCAGCAGCTGGGGGTGGGAGCAGTTCTTC
-	TRBV7-6	TRBJ2-3	few	CASSLGLGVTSTDTQYF	TGTGCCAGCAGCTTAGGTCTCGGAGTCACTAGCACAGATACGCAGTATTTT
-	TRBV3-1	TRBJ2-7	many	CASSLHAGTRAYEQYF	TGTGCCAGCAGCCTCCACGCCGGGACTCGAGCCTACGAGCAGTACTTC
TRBD2	TRBV3-1	TRBJ2-1	-	CASSRGGVGSYNEQFF	TGTGCCAGCAGCCGTGGGGGGGTCGGCTCCTACAATGAGCAGTTCTTC
-	TRBV6-5	TRBJ2-1	few	CASSSPLWNEQFF	TGTGCCAGCAGTTCTCCTCTTTGGAATGAGCAGTTCTTC
TRBD2	TRBV27	TRBJ2-3	few	CASSLSMAGGTPDTQYF	TGTGCCAGCAGTTTATCGATGGCGGGGGGGACCCCGGATACGCAGTATTTT
TRBD1	TRBV5-1	TRBJ2-1	many	CASGQGSYNEQFF	TGCGCCAGCGGACAGGGATCCTACAATGAGCAGTTCTTC
-	TRBV20-1	TRBJ1-2	-	CSAGGTKYGYTF	TGCAGTGCCGGGGGCACAAAGTATGGCTACACCTTC
-	TRBV6-6	TRBJ1-2	-	CASNPTWAGGYTF	TGTGCCAGCAATCCGACATGGGCAGGGGGCTACACCTTC